This T cell receptor (beta chain) appears in the sequencing data of a study of PD-L1 blockade in urothelial cancer. On the study more broadly: The authors examined blood 3 weeks (second dose) and 6 weeks after treatment start. Study-wide results and limits: Below-median TCR clonality that was measured in pretreatment blood predicted better survival.

As to time point: pretreatment peripheral blood. Patients' urothelial carcinoma was locally advanced or metastatic. Per the germline V gene, CDR1 is SGHVS and CDR2 is FNYEAQ. The V gene end was trimmed by 5 bases and the J gene end by 8 bases; junction bases not matched to a gene: 10. The CDR3 consists of 14 residues. A note on this clone: Its antigen is as yet unknown.

Here immunoSEQ multiplex PCR was the method, and the copy in TCRdb shows in-frame clones only, minus some. The sample lists 85,000 to 90,000 clones, more than 80% occurring once. Sequenced material: PBMCs, taken around atezolizumab (anti-PD-L1) treatment. The clonotype originates from a woman older than 75 with urothelial cancer. The chain recombines TRBV7-6 with TRBJ1-2; 8 nucleotides match TRBD1. DNA for the CDR3: TGTGCCAGCAGCCTTAACCCGACAGGGGCCGGCTACACCTTC. Its protein is CASSLNPTGAGYTF. Based on the CDR3 plus reference TRBV7-6 and TRBJ1-2, the full variable domain is GAGVSQSPRYKVTKRGQDVALRCDPISGHVSLYWYRQALGQGPEFLTYFNYEAQQDKSGLPNDRFSAERPEGSISTLTIQRTEQRDSAMYRCASSLNPTGAGYTFGSGTRLTVV.